This entry describes one T cell receptor beta chain. The data were obtained in a study of blood T cell repertoires in COVID-19. Study as a whole: Collection of acute and convalescent COVID-19 samples took place in the United States, Italy and Spain. PBMCs, B-cell-depleted T cells, or T cells provided the cDNA or gDNA that made up the material.

The CDR3 length is 16 residues. Germline V gives CDR1 SGHVS, CDR2 FNYEAQ. V was shortened by 2 bases and J by 0 bases, with 10 bases between the two germline ends. Seattle-derived patients entered the study during active infection and were followed longitudinally. Original analysis: Estimation of nucleated cell counts relied on the amplification of reference gene primers. The protocol was immunoSEQ multiplex PCR, while the TCRdb copy is restricted to in-frame clones and leaves out a portion. The D gene and trimming were derived from the DNA, and the V and J assignments and clone size from that table. Here the sample spans roughly 250,000 clones, 80% to 95% being singletons.

Sequenced input: peripheral blood. The TCR was taken from a person aged 18-35 years with COVID-19, enrolled during active disease. The chain couples TRBV7-6 to TRBJ2-2; TRBD1 might be the D (5 bases). CDR3 in DNA: TGTGCCAGCAGCTTATCTGGACACCCGAACACCGGGGAGCTGTTTTTT. Protein: CASSLSGHPNTGELFF.